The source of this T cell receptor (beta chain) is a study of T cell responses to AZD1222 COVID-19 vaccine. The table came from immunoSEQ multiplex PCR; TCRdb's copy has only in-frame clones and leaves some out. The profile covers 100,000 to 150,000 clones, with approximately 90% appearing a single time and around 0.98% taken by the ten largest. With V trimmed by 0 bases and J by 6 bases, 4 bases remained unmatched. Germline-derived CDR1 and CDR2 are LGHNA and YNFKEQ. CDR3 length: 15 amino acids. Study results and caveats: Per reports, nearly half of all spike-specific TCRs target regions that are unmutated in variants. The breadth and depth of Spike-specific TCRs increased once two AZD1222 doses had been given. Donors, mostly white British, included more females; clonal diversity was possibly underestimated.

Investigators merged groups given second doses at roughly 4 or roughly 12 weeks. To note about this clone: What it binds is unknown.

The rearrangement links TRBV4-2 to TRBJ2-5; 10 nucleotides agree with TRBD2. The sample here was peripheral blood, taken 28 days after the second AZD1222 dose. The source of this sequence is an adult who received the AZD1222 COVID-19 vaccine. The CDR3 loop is CASSQEGSGRKTQYF. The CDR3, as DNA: TGTGCCAGCAGCCAAGAGGGTAGCGGGAGGAAGACCCAGTACTTC.